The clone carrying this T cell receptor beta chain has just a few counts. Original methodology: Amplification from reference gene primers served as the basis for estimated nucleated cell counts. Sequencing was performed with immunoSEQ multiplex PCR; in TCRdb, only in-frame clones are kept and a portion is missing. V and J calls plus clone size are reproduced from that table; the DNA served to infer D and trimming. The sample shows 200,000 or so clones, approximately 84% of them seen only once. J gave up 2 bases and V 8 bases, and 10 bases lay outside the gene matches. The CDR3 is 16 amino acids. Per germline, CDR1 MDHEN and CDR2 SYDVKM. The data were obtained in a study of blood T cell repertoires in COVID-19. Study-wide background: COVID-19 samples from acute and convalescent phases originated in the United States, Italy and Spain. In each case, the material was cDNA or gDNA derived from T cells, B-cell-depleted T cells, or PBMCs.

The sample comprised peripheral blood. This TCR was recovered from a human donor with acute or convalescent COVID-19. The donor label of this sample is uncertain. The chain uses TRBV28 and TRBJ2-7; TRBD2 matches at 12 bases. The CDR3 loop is CASWRGASGRAYEQYF. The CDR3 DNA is TGTGCCAGCTGGCGGGGGGCTAGCGGGAGGGCCTACGAGCAGTACTTC.